The clone carrying this TCR beta chain was counted between two and nine times. Its antigen remains unknown. This sample was taken from a study of type 1 regulatory T cells. TCRdb redid the calling of the reads with MiXCR, one entry per CDR3 protein. There are about 65,000 distinct CDR3 sequences in the sample; just under 50% occur only once, and around 2.1% lies in the top ten. The CDR3 covers 16 residues. V lost 2 bases to trimming and J lost 1 base, with 13 bases between them. Germline lookup yields CDR1 LGHDT and CDR2 YNNKEL (reference sequence). Sample: cultured non-Tr1 T cells, either the whole culture or a sorted T cell fraction (not recorded which). The receptor was isolated from a human donor in good health. The genes are TRBV3-1 and TRBJ2-3; D is possibly TRBD2 (6 bases). The CDR3 region is CASSQRFSGGTDTQYF. CDR3 sequence (DNA): TGTGCCAGCAGCCAAAGGTTCTCGGGGGGCACAGATACGCAGTATTTT.